This T cell receptor beta chain was identified in a study of T-cell reconstitution after alpha-beta-depleted transplantation in children. The study, taken as a whole, reports: T cells produced anew were the main source of T-cell counts and diversity one year after transplant. After transplant, at about two months, alpha-beta T cells were reportedly derived from several hundred expanded graft clones.

Preparation of the TCRbeta library was carried out with unique molecular identifiers. TCRdb processed the PCR reads anew with MiXCR; each CDR3 protein has one entry. The table shows about 980,000 distinct CDR3 sequences, with around 30% occurring only once. About this clonotype: What it binds is unknown.

Per the germline V gene, CDR1 is LNHNV and CDR2 is YYDKDF (reference sequence). CDR3 size: 17 residues. V was pared by 3 bases and J by 9 bases, with 14 bases of the junction left unmatched. Here the sequenced sample was PBMCs, mostly from graft donor cells, taken 360 days after TCRalphabeta/CD19-depleted stem cell transplant. The chain uses TRBV15 and TRBJ2-1; 10 nucleotides align to TRBD1. The source of this sequence is a boy under three years old who had a stem cell transplant for SCID, so the T cells may come from the graft donor. The CDR3 coding sequence is TGTGCCACCAGCAGTCCCCAGTGGGGGACAGGGGTTCGTGAGCAGTTCTTC. Translation: CATSSPQWGTGVREQFF.